Given below is one T cell receptor beta chain in context. V was clipped by 5 bases and J by 0 bases, with 13 bases between them. The CDR3 runs to 15 residues. CDR1 is WSHSY and CDR2 is SAAADI in the germline V gene. This sample was taken from a study of technical replicates of blood from a handful of donors. Data came from immunoSEQ multiplex PCR; TCRdb stores just in-frame clones and leaves some out. The table has roughly 85,000 clones, 94% seen once; the top ten hold less than 0.3%. This clonotype was obtained from a human donor in good health. The sequenced sample consisted of T cells isolated from PBMCs. J is TRBJ1-1 and V is TRBV10-2, with D possibly being TRBD1 (5 bases). The CDR3 DNA sequence: TGCGCCAGCAGTTTTAACAGGAACTTGAACACTGAAGCTTTCTTT. Protein product: CASSFNRNLNTEAFF.